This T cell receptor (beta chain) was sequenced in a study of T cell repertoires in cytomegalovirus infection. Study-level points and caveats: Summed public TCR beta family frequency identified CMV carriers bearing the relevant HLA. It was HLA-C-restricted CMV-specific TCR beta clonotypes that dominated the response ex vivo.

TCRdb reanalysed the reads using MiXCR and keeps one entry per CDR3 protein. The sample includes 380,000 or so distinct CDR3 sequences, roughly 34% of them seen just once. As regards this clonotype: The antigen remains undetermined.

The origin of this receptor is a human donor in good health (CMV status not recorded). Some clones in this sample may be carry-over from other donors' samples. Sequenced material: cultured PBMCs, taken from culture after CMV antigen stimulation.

CDR3: CASSHQTDTQYF. DNA for the CDR3: TGCGCCAGCAGCCACCAAACAGATACGCAGTATTTT. V and J are TRBV4-1 and TRBJ2-3; D is unclear. There are 12 residues in the CDR3. Germline lookup yields CDR1 MGHRA and CDR2 YSYEKL. Trimming pared 3 bases from V and 3 bases from J, leaving 4 bases between.